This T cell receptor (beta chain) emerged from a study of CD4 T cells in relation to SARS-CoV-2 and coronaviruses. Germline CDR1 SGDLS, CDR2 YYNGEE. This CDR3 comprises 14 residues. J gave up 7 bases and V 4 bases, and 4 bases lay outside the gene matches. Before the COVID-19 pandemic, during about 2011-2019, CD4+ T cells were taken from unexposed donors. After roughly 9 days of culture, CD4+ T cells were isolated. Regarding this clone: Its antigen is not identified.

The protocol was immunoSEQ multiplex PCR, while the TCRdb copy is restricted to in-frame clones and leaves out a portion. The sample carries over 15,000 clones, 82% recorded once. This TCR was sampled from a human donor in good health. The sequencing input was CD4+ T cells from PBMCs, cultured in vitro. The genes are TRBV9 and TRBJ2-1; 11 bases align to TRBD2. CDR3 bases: TGTGCCAGCAGCTTTAGCGGGGGGGTAAATGAGCAGTTCTTC. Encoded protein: CASSFSGGVNEQFF.